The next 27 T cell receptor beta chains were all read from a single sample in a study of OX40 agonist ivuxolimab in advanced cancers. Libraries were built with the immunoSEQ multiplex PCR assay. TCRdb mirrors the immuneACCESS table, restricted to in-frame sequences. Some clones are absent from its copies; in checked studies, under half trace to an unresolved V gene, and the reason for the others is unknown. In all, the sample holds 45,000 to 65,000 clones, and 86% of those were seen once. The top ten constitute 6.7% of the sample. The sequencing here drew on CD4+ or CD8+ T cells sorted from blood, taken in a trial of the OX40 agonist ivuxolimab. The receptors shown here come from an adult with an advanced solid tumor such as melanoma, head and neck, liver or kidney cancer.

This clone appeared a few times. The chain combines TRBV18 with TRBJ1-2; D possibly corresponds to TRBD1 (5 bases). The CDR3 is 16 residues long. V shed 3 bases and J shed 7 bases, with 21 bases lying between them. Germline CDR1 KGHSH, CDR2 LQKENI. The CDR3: CASSPREGQGPLGYTF. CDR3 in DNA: TGTGCCAGCTCACCTCGAGAAGGGCAGGGCCCTCTTGGCTACACCTTC.

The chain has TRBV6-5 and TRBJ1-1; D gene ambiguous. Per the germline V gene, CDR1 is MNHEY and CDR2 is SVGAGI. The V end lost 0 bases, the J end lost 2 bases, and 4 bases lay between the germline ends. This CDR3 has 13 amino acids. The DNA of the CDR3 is TGTGCCAGCAGTTACTCGTTTAACACTGAAGCTTTCTTT. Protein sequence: CASSYSFNTEAFF.

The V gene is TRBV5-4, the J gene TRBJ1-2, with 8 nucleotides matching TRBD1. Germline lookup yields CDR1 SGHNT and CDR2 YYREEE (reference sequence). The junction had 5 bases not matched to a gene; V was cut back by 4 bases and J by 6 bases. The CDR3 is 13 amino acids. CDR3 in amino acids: CASSNLRGHGYTF. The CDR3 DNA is TGTGCCAGCAGCAACCTCAGGGGGCATGGCTACACCTTC.

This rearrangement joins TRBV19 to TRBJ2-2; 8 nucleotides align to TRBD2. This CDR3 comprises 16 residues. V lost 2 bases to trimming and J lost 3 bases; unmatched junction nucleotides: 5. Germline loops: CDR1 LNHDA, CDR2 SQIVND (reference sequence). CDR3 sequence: CASSILWTSHTGELFF. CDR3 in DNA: TGTGCCAGTAGTATACTTTGGACTAGCCACACCGGGGAGCTGTTTTTT.

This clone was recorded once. CDR3 sequence (DNA): TGTGCCAGCAGTTTGTACAGGGGTTCAGACACCGGGGAGCTGTTTTTT. Amino acids: CASSLYRGSDTGELFF. The chain joins TRBV27 to TRBJ2-2; 7 nucleotides line up with TRBD1. This CDR3 comprises 16 residues. The germline CDR1 and CDR2 sequences are MNHEY and SMNVEV (reference sequence). J lost 3 bases, V lost 3 bases, and 7 bases had no gene match.

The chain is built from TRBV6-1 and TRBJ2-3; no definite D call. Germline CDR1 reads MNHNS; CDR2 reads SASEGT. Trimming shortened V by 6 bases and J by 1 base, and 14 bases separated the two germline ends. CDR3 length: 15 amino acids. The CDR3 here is CASSSNHGGTDTQYF. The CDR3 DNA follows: TGTGCCAGCAGCTCTAATCACGGAGGCACAGATACGCAGTATTTT.

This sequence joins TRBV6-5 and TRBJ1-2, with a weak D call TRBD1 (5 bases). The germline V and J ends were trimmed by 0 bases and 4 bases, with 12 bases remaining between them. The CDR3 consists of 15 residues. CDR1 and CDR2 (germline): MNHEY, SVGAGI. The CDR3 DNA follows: TGTGCCAGCAGTTACTCGAAGGGGAGGGCCTATGGCTACACCTTC. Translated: CASSYSKGRAYGYTF.

The CDR3 here is CASSLVGLNNEQFF. The CDR3 nucleotides are TGTGCCAGCAGCTTAGTGGGACTAAACAATGAGCAGTTCTTC. The chain uses TRBV7-8 and TRBJ2-1, with 7 bases identical to TRBD2. V shed 1 base and J 5 bases; nucleotides not matched to a gene: 2. Germline CDR1 is SGHVS and CDR2 is FQNEAQ. The CDR3 sequence is 14 residues long.

CDR3 coding DNA: TGTGCCTGGAGTATCCTGGGGAACAGGGTTGACACTGAAGCTTTCTTT. Protein sequence: CAWSILGNRVDTEAFF. V and J are TRBV30 and TRBJ1-1; a weak D match, TRBD1 (6 bases). The germline V gene has CDR1 GTSNPN and CDR2 SVGIG (reference sequence). CDR3 length: 16 residues. V was clipped by 2 bases and J by 3 bases, with 19 bases between them.

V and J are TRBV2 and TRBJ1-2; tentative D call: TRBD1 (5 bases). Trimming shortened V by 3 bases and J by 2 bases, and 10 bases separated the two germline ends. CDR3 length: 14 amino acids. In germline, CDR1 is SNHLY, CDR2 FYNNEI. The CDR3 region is CASSEGRGNYGYTF. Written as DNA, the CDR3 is TGTGCCAGCAGTGAGGGACGAGGCAACTATGGCTACACCTTC.

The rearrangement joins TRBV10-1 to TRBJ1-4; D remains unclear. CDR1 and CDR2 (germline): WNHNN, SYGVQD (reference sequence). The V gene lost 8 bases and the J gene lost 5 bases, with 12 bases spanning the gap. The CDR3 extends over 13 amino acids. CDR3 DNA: TGCGCCAGCCCTACCTACTTGAATGAAAAACTGTTTTTT. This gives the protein CASPTYLNEKLFF.

The chain's CDR3 is CAISDLGETQYF. In DNA, the CDR3 is TGTGCCATCAGTGACTTGGGGGAGACCCAGTACTTC. The chain carries TRBV10-3 and TRBJ2-5; D gene unclear. Germline CDR1 reads ENHRY; CDR2 reads SYGVKD. With 3 bases removed from V and 5 bases from J, the gap between germline ends came to 7 bases. This CDR3 has 12 residues.

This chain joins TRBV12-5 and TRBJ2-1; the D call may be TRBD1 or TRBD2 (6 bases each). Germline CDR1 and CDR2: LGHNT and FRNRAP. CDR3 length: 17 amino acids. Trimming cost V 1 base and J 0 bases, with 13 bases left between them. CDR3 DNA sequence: TGTGCTAGTGGTTTGGGGGGGACGGGGGCCTCCTACAATGAGCAGTTCTTC. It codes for CASGLGGTGASYNEQFF. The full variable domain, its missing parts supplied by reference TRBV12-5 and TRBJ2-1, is DARVTQTPRHKVTEMGQEVTMRCQPILGHNTVFWYRQTMMQGLELLAYFRNRAPLDDSGMPKDRFSAEMPDATLATLKIQPSEPRDSAVYFCASGLGGTGASYNEQFFGPGTRLTVL.

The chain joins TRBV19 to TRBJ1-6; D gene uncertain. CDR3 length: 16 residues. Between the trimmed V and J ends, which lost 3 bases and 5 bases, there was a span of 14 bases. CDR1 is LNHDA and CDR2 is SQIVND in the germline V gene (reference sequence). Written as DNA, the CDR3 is TGTGCCAGTAGTATTAACCCAAGAGTGGATAATTCACCCCTCCACTTT. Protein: CASSINPRVDNSPLHF. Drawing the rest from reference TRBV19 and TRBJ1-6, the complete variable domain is DGGITQSPKYLFRKEGQNVTLSCEQNLNHDAMYWYRQDPGQGLRLIYYSQIVNDFQKGDIAEGYSVSREKKESFPLTVTSAQKNPTAFYLCASSINPRVDNSPLHFGNGTRLTVT.

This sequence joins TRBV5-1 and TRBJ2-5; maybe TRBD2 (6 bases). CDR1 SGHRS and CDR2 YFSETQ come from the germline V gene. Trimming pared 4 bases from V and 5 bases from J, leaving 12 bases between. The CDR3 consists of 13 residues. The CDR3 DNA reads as TGCGCCAGCAGCCCCCCTGGGGGGGAGACCCAGTACTTC. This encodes CASSPPGGETQYF.

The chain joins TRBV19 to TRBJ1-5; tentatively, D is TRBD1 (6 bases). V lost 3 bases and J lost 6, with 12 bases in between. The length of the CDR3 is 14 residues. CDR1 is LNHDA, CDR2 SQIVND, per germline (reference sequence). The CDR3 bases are TGTGCCAGTAGTATTCCGGGACAAAGTCAGCCCCAGCATTTT. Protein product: CASSIPGQSQPQHF.

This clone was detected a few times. For the CDR3, the DNA is TGTGCCAGCAGGCGCGGACAGGGCTATGGCTACACCTTC. This gives the protein CASRRGQGYGYTF. The chain has TRBV28 and TRBJ1-2; TRBD1 matches 8 bases. Germline-derived CDR1 and CDR2 are MDHEN and SYDVKM. V was pared by 6 bases and J by 4 bases, with 4 bases of the junction left unmatched. The CDR3 consists of 13 residues.

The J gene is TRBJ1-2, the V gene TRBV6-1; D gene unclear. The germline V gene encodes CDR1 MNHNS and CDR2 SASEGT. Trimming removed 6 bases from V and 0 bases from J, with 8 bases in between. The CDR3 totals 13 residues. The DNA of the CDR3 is TGTGCCAGCAGGTCAACAGCTAACTATGGCTACACCTTC. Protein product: CASRSTANYGYTF.

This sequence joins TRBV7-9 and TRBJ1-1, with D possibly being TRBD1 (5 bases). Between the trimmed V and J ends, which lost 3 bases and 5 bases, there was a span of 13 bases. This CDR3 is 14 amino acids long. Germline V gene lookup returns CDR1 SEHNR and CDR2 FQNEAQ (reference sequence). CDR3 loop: CASSFAGGSTEAFF. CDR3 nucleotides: TGTGCCAGCAGCTTTGCTGGGGGAAGTACTGAAGCTTTCTTT.

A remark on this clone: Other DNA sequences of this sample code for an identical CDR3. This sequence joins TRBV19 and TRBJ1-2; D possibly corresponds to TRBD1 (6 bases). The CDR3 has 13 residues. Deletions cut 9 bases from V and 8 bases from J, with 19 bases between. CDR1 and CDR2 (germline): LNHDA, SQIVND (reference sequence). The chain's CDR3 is CASEDGGWGGYTF. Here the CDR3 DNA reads TGTGCCAGCGAGGACGGGGGCTGGGGGGGCTACACCTTC.

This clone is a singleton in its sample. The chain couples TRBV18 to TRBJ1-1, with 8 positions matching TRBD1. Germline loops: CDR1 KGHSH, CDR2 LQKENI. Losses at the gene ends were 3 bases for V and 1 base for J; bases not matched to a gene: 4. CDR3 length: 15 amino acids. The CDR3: CASSPYGTGNTEAFF. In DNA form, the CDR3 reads TGTGCCAGCTCACCCTATGGGACAGGGAACACTGAAGCTTTCTTT.

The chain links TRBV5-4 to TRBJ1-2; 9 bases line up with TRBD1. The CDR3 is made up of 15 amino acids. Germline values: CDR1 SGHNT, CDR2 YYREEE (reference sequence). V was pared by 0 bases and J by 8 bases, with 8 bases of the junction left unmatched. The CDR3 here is CASSLEGTGLGGYTF. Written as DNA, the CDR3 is TGTGCCAGCAGCTTGGAGGGGACAGGGTTAGGAGGCTACACCTTC.

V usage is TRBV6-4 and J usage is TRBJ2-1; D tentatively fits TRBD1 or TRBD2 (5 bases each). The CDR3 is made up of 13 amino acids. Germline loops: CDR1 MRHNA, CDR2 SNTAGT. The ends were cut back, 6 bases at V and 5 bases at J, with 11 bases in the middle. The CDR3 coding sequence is TGTGCCAGCAGCAGCCGGGGCAACAATGAGCAGTTCTTC. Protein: CASSSRGNNEQFF.

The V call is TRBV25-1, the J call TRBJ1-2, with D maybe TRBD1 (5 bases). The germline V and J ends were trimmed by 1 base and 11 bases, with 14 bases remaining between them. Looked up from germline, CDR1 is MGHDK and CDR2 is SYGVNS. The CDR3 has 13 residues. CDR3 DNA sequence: TGTGCCAGCAGTGAATCGGCCCGGGGGGGGTACACCTTC. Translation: CASSESARGGYTF.

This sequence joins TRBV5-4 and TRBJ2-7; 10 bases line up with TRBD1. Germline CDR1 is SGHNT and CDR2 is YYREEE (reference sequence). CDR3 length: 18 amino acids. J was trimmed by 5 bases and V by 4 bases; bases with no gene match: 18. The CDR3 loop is CASSSPLVAAGQGNEQYF. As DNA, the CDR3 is TGTGCCAGCAGCAGCCCCCTTGTAGCCGCGGGACAGGGGAACGAGCAGTACTTC.

The CDR3: CASKQLGYEQYF. The CDR3 nucleotides read TGTGCCAGCAAGCAGCTAGGCTACGAGCAGTACTTC. The V call is TRBV6-5, the J call TRBJ2-7, with D unresolved. The length of the CDR3 is 12 residues. The germline V gene has CDR1 MNHEY and CDR2 SVGAGI. The V gene lost 7 bases and the J gene lost 3 bases, with 10 bases spanning the gap.

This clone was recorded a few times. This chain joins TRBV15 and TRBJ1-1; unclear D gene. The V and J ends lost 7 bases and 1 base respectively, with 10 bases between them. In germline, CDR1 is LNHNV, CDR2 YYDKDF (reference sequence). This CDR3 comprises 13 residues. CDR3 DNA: TGTGCCACCATCAAGGAGACGAACACTGAAGCTTTCTTT. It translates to CATIKETNTEAFF.